The rows below give T cell receptor beta chains drawn from one sample of a study of spatial heterogeneity in lung cancer. TCRdb passed the 5' RACE reads through MiXCR, listing each CDR3 protein once. The sample lists about 36,000 distinct CDR3 sequences, 5.2% occurring once. Here the sequenced sample was PBMCs, taken at surgery. Receptors were obtained from a female donor with early-stage non-small cell lung cancer. The CDR3 runs from the conserved cysteine through the conserved F or W. The order of the fields is clone size, J gene, V gene, D gene, CDR3 protein, CDR3 DNA. A D gene is named only where the DNA matches it firmly. Only part of the rows carry a size: once, few, many, or a class if the clone is expanded.

>many|TRBJ2-1|TRBV5-1|TRBD2
CASSLLRGDDEQFF
TGCGCCAGCAGCCTCCTGCGGGGGGATGATGAGCAGTTCTTC
>many|TRBJ2-5|TRBV24-1|.
CATSDAGETQYF
TGTGCCACCAGTGACGCGGGAGAGACCCAGTACTTC
>many|TRBJ2-5|TRBV29-1|TRBD2
CSVDGLAGTETQYF
TGCAGCGTCGATGGACTAGCGGGGACCGAGACCCAGTACTTC
>.|TRBJ2-5|TRBV29-1|.
CSATRAPETQYF
TGCAGCGCTACCCGGGCTCCAGAGACCCAGTACTTC
>many|TRBJ1-4|TRBV24-1|.
CATSDSTQGNEKLFF
TGTGCCACCAGTGATTCCACCCAGGGGAATGAAAAACTGTTTTTT
>many|TRBJ2-1|TRBV10-3|.
CAISGPTNEQFF
TGTGCCATCAGTGGACCAACCAATGAGCAGTTCTTC
>many|TRBJ2-1|TRBV10-3|TRBD2
CAISEQRGYNEQFF
TGTGCCATCAGTGAACAGCGGGGCTACAATGAGCAGTTCTTC
>many|TRBJ1-3|TRBV20-1|.
CSATLSSSGNTIYF
TGCAGTGCTACTCTCAGCAGCTCTGGAAACACCATATATTTT
>few|TRBJ1-2|TRBV7-3|TRBD1
CASSSTRQGLGYTF
TGTGCCAGCAGCTCTACCCGACAGGGTCTCGGCTACACCTTC
>many|TRBJ1-6|TRBV7-2|.
CASSLQGTGLGSPLHF
TGTGCCAGCAGCTTACAAGGGACGGGCTTAGGCTCACCCCTCCACTTT
>.|TRBJ2-1|TRBV30|.
CAWIKPSTYNEQFF
TGTGCCTGGATTAAGCCCAGCACCTACAATGAGCAGTTCTTC
>many|TRBJ1-5|TRBV2|.
CASSEEGWGNQPQHF
TGTGCCAGCAGTGAAGAGGGTTGGGGCAATCAGCCCCAGCATTTT